Listed below are T cell receptor beta chains from one sample, sequenced in a study of cytomegalovirus exposure and HLA in healthy donors. Method: immunoSEQ multiplex PCR; TCRdb's copy keeps in-frame clones and lacks some. The table has about 190,000 clones, less than 85% seen once. The sample consisted of PBMCs. Source of these receptors: a boy between 2 and 10 years old in good health and CMV-seronegative. The CDR3 runs from the conserved cysteine through the conserved F or W. Each record gives: D gene, J gene, V gene, clone size, CDR3 DNA, CDR3 protein. The D gene is left open where the match is weak. Clone size is not always given. Where it is, it says once, few, many or a class for expanded clones.

D gene: -; J gene: TRBJ1-5; V gene: TRBV30; clone size: -; CDR3 DNA: TGTGCCTGGAGTGTAGGCCTGACAGCCACCAATCAGCCCCAGCATTTT; CDR3 protein: CAWSVGLTATNQPQHF
D gene: -; J gene: TRBJ1-2; V gene: TRBV6-1; clone size: few; CDR3 DNA: TGTGCCAGCAGTGAAGCCTTCAGGGGTATCTATGGCTACACCTTC; CDR3 protein: CASSEAFRGIYGYTF
D gene: -; J gene: TRBJ2-3; V gene: TRBV18; clone size: -; CDR3 DNA: TGTGCCAGCTCTTCAGTACAGTACACAGATACGCAGTATTTT; CDR3 protein: CASSSVQYTDTQYF
D gene: -; J gene: TRBJ2-3; V gene: TRBV6-6; clone size: -; CDR3 DNA: TGTGCCAGCAGTTACTCAATCGGGGAGAGCACAGATACGCAGTATTTT; CDR3 protein: CASSYSIGESTDTQYF
D gene: -; J gene: TRBJ1-1; V gene: TRBV5-4; clone size: -; CDR3 DNA: TGTGCCAGCAGCTTGGATACTATGATGGCCTCGGGAACTGAAGCTTTCTTT; CDR3 protein: CASSLDTMMASGTEAFF
D gene: TRBD1; J gene: TRBJ2-5; V gene: TRBV7-8; clone size: -; CDR3 DNA: TGTGCCAGCAGCTTGAAGACAGGGGGCCAAGAGACCCAGTACTTC; CDR3 protein: CASSLKTGGQETQYF
D gene: -; J gene: TRBJ2-5; V gene: TRBV5-1; clone size: -; CDR3 DNA: TGCGCCAGCAGCTCCGGCCAAGAGACCCAGTACTTC; CDR3 protein: CASSSGQETQYF
D gene: TRBD2; J gene: TRBJ2-1; V gene: TRBV27; clone size: -; CDR3 DNA: TGTGCCAGCAGTATTAGCGGGGGGTCCTACAATGAGCAGTTCTTC; CDR3 protein: CASSISGGSYNEQFF
D gene: TRBD1; J gene: TRBJ1-2; V gene: TRBV4-1; clone size: once; CDR3 DNA: TGCGCCAGCAGTACAGGGGATGGGTATGGCTACACCTTC; CDR3 protein: CASSTGDGYGYTF
D gene: TRBD2; J gene: TRBJ2-1; V gene: TRBV28; clone size: -; CDR3 DNA: TGTGCCAGCAGACCAGGGATAATTCGGGGGGGCCTTAGCTCCTACAATGAGCAGTTCTTC; CDR3 protein: CASRPGIIRGGLSSYNEQFF
D gene: -; J gene: TRBJ2-7; V gene: TRBV18; clone size: -; CDR3 DNA: TGTGCCAGCTCACCATTCATCGGGGGAACCTACGAGCAGTACTTC; CDR3 protein: CASSPFIGGTYEQYF
D gene: TRBD2; J gene: TRBJ2-2; V gene: TRBV7-3; clone size: -; CDR3 DNA: TGTGCCAGCAGCTTCGGGAGGGGGAACACCGGGGAGCTGTTTTTT; CDR3 protein: CASSFGRGNTGELFF
D gene: -; J gene: TRBJ2-3; V gene: TRBV6-1; clone size: -; CDR3 DNA: TGTGCCAGCAGTGAAGTGGGGGGAGCGACAGATACGCAGTATTTT; CDR3 protein: CASSEVGGATDTQYF
D gene: -; J gene: TRBJ2-5; V gene: TRBV6-6; clone size: -; CDR3 DNA: TGTGCCAGCAGTACGGTTGCGGGACGGTCGAAAGAGACCCAGTACTTC; CDR3 protein: CASSTVAGRSKETQYF
D gene: -; J gene: TRBJ1-1; V gene: TRBV30; clone size: -; CDR3 DNA: TGTGCCTGGACTGGTTGGGCGGGTAGAGGCACTGAAGCTTTCTTT; CDR3 protein: CAWTGWAGRGTEAFF
D gene: -; J gene: TRBJ2-7; V gene: TRBV30; clone size: -; CDR3 DNA: TGTGCCTGGACCGTGAGTTACGAGCAGTACTTC; CDR3 protein: CAWTVSYEQYF
D gene: TRBD1; J gene: TRBJ2-5; V gene: TRBV5-4; clone size: -; CDR3 DNA: TGTGCCAGCAGCTTGGGGACAGGGGTACAAGAGACCCAGTACTTC; CDR3 protein: CASSLGTGVQETQYF
D gene: -; J gene: TRBJ1-1; V gene: TRBV6-5; clone size: -; CDR3 DNA: TGTGCCAGCAGTTATGAGGGTGGGTACACTGAAGCTTTCTTT; CDR3 protein: CASSYEGGYTEAFF
D gene: TRBD1; J gene: TRBJ2-7; V gene: TRBV14; clone size: -; CDR3 DNA: TGTGCCAGCAGTCACCCGGGACAGGGTAAAGTTTGGGAGCAGTACTTC; CDR3 protein: CASSHPGQGKVWEQYF
D gene: -; J gene: TRBJ1-2; V gene: TRBV28; clone size: -; CDR3 DNA: TGTGCCAGCAGTTTATCCTACCCGGGGGGCTACACCTTC; CDR3 protein: CASSLSYPGGYTF
D gene: -; J gene: TRBJ2-5; V gene: TRBV5-5; clone size: -; CDR3 DNA: TGTGCCAGCAGCCCTCTAGGAGGGGAGACCCAGTACTTC; CDR3 protein: CASSPLGGETQYF
D gene: TRBD2; J gene: TRBJ2-5; V gene: TRBV27; clone size: -; CDR3 DNA: TGTGCCAGCAGTTTGCTAGCGGGAGGGCCCTCGGTACGAGAGACCCAGTACTTC; CDR3 protein: CASSLLAGGPSVRETQYF
D gene: -; J gene: TRBJ2-7; V gene: TRBV27; clone size: once; CDR3 DNA: TGTGCCAGCAGTACGAGACGGAGCGACGAGCAGTACTTC; CDR3 protein: CASSTRRSDEQYF
D gene: -; J gene: TRBJ1-3; V gene: TRBV6-4; clone size: few; CDR3 DNA: TGTGCCAGCAGAGGACCACGGGAATTGGCTGGAAACACCATATATTTT; CDR3 protein: CASRGPRELAGNTIYF
D gene: TRBD1; J gene: TRBJ1-6; V gene: TRBV6-5; clone size: few; CDR3 DNA: TGTGCCAGCAGTATGGGACAGCTAAATTCACCCCTCCACTTT; CDR3 protein: CASSMGQLNSPLHF
D gene: TRBD2; J gene: TRBJ2-7; V gene: TRBV6-5; clone size: -; CDR3 DNA: TGTGCCAGCAGACCCGGGACTAGCAACTACGAGCAGTACTTC; CDR3 protein: CASRPGTSNYEQYF
D gene: -; J gene: TRBJ1-2; V gene: TRBV28; clone size: -; CDR3 DNA: TGTGCCAGCAGTTTAGGGGGGGGCCCCTATGGCTACACCTTC; CDR3 protein: CASSLGGGPYGYTF
D gene: -; J gene: TRBJ2-2; V gene: TRBV5-1; clone size: -; CDR3 DNA: TGCGCCAGCAGCTTGGAGCCCCCCGGGGAGCTGTTTTTT; CDR3 protein: CASSLEPPGELFF